This T cell receptor beta chain was identified during a study of T-cell memory formation after mild COVID-19. CDR1 and CDR2 (germline): SEHNR, FQNEAQ (reference sequence). J was trimmed by 2 bases and V by 5 bases; bases with no gene match: 7. This CDR3 comprises 16 residues. This clonotype turned up a few times. The authors produced TCR alpha and TCR beta cDNA libraries with sample barcodes and UMIs by 5'RACE using constant-segment primers. TCRdb reanalysed the 5' RACE reads using MiXCR and keeps one entry per CDR3 protein. The profile shows about 150,000 distinct CDR3 sequences, roughly 15% of them singletons.

The sequence was obtained from an adult woman who had mild COVID-19 (a few samples of this study predate the infection). Cell type and time point are not known. The genes are TRBV7-9 and TRBJ2-2; TRBD2 matches at 8 bases. Sequencing input: PBMCs or a T cell subset sorted from them (not recorded which). The CDR3 region is CASSRGGQLNTGELFF. CDR3 DNA sequence: TGTGCCAGCAGCCGGGGGGGGCAGCTAAACACCGGGGAGCTGTTTTTT. The full variable domain, in which reference TRBV7-9 and TRBJ2-2 provide the parts outside the CDR3, is DTGVSQNPRHKITKRGQNVTFRCDPISEHNRLYWYRQTLGQGPEFLTYFQNEAQLEKSRLLSDRFSAERPKGSFSTLEIQRTEQGDSAMYLCASSRGGQLNTGELFFGEGSRLTVL.